Only a few counts were recorded for the clone carrying this T cell receptor (beta chain). Antigen unknown. The entry originates in a study of T cells in Graves' hyperthyroidism and ophthalmopathy. Study conclusions and caveats: In the blood, most expanded thyroid clonotypes above 0.001 appeared as well. Progression to ophthalmopathy was predicted a median of about 6.6 months early.

RNA transcripts provided the source from which TCR beta CDR3 regions were amplified. HTBI primers were the set used in a first-round RT-PCR of the TCR CDR3. TCRdb re-called the multiplex PCR reads with MiXCR, one entry per CDR3 protein. The table lists around 300,000 distinct CDR3 sequences, roughly 13% of them singletons. First hyperthyroidism diagnosis is when the blood sample was obtained, before any ophthalmopathy symptoms. Using over 8.5 ml of fresh peripheral blood, PBMCs were prepared. The receptor's source is a woman aged 25 to 39 with Graves' hyperthyroidism that later progressed to Graves' ophthalmopathy. Material for sequencing was blood.

CDR3 nucleotides: TGTGCCAGCAGTTTAGGGACTAGCGGGGGAGGCGGGGAGCTGTTTTTT. Protein: CASSLGTSGGGGELFF. This chain uses TRBV28 with TRBJ2-2; 14 bases match TRBD2. This CDR3 region has 16 residues. In germline, CDR1 is MDHEN, CDR2 SYDVKM. V shed 2 bases, J shed 7 bases, and the junction held 3 bases outside the gene matches.